This entry lists 25 T cell receptor beta chains sequenced from one sample in a study of spatial heterogeneity in lung cancer. Study-wide findings and caveats: How many expanded intratumoral alpha and beta TCRs were present tracked the tumor mutation count, which was a count of nonsynonymous mutations.

Sample time point: sample taken at primary tumor resection. No cognate antigen is known for these TCRs. MiXCR, run by TCRdb on the 5' RACE reads, gives a single entry per CDR3 protein. This sample has tens of thousands of distinct CDR3 sequences, with under 7.5% found just once. The sample here was lung tumor tissue, taken at surgery. These receptors were obtained from a male donor with early-stage non-small cell lung cancer.

This clonotype was seen many times. The chain employs TRBV10-3 and TRBJ2-1; TRBD2 agrees at 8 bases. V gave up 5 bases and J gave up 9 bases; unmatched junction bases: 15. CDR1 and CDR2 from the germline V gene are ENHRY and SYGVKD. This CDR3 contains 16 residues. The DNA for the CDR3 is TGTGCCATCAGTAAACCTACTAGCGGTGAAGACGGTGAGCAGTTCTTC. This codes for CAISKPTSGEDGEQFF.

This clonotype was seen repeatedly, ten times or more. V usage is TRBV28 and J usage is TRBJ2-3, with D possibly being TRBD2 (5 bases). V lost 2 bases, J lost 8 bases, and 5 bases lay in between. Germline CDR1 and CDR2: MDHEN and SYDVKM. This CDR3 spans 11 amino acids. CDR3 sequence (DNA): TGTGCCAGCAGTTTAGGAGGTACGCAGTATTTT. It codes for CASSLGGTQYF.

This clonotype was counted many times. The chain carries TRBV29-1 and TRBJ2-3, with 13 nucleotides matching TRBD2. The germline CDR1 and CDR2 sequences are SQVTM and ANQGSEA. This CDR3 region has 16 residues. The V and J ends lost 7 bases and 0 bases, in that order; junction bases with no gene match: 7. CDR3 nucleotides: TGCAGCGCCCCCGGGACTAGCGGGGTGAGCACAGATACGCAGTATTTT. It translates to CSAPGTSGVSTDTQYF.

This sequence joins TRBV29-1 and TRBJ2-7; perhaps TRBD1 as D (6 bases). Between the trimmed V and J ends, which lost 3 bases and 0 bases, there was a span of 12 bases. Germline loops: CDR1 SQVTM, CDR2 ANQGSEA. The CDR3 has 14 residues. CDR3 sequence: CSVDRQASSYEQYF. CDR3 coding DNA: TGCAGCGTTGATCGACAGGCTAGCTCCTACGAGCAGTACTTC.

This clonotype has a count of ten or more. The chain uses TRBV20-1 and TRBJ2-3; 16 bases agree with TRBD2. Germline V gives CDR1 DFQATT, CDR2 SNEGSKA (reference sequence). The CDR3 sequence is 15 residues long. The V segment lost 4 bases and the J segment 4 bases; nucleotides outside the gene matches: 2. Written as DNA, the CDR3 is TGCAGTGCTACGGGACTAGCGGGGGGGCCAGATACGCAGTATTTT. It is translated as CSATGLAGGPDTQYF.

This clonotype was seen many times. V and J are TRBV5-1 and TRBJ2-2; no reliable D call. The CDR3 is 15 residues long. Germline lookup yields CDR1 SGHRS and CDR2 YFSETQ. Trimming removed 5 bases from V and 7 bases from J, with 18 bases in between. CDR3 protein: CASREVPEHHGELFF. The CDR3 coding sequence is TGCGCCAGCAGGGAAGTTCCGGAGCACCACGGGGAGCTGTTTTTT.

This clonotype was seen at least ten times. CDR3: CASSGANSPLHF. The CDR3 DNA reads as TGTGCCAGCAGCGGGGCCAATTCACCCCTCCACTTT. The chain has TRBV6-2 or TRBV6-3 and TRBJ1-6; D may be TRBD1 (5 bases). CDR3 length equals 12 residues. In germline, CDR1 is MNHEY, CDR2 SVGEGT. Trimming removed 6 bases at V and 7 bases at J, with 7 bases between.

There are many counts of this clonotype. The chain links TRBV28 to TRBJ1-1; weak D call: TRBD1 (5 bases). From germline, CDR1 is MDHEN and CDR2 SYDVKM. The V gene lost 7 bases and the J gene lost 4 bases, with 13 bases spanning the gap. The CDR3 has 13 amino acids. CDR3 bases: TGTGCCAGCACTATACGGGGGGTCACTGAAGCTTTCTTT. It specifies CASTIRGVTEAFF.

This clonotype was detected many times. The J gene is TRBJ2-1, the V gene TRBV28; no firm D call. In germline, CDR1 is MDHEN, CDR2 SYDVKM. The CDR3 consists of 11 residues. The V and J ends lost 6 bases and 10 bases respectively, with 10 bases between them. The CDR3 reads CASSLLQEQFF. The DNA for the CDR3 is TGTGCCAGCAGCCTACTTCAGGAGCAGTTCTTC.

This clonotype was detected ten times or more. V usage is TRBV7-2 and J usage is TRBJ2-5; D may be TRBD1 or TRBD2 (6 bases each). The CDR3 length is 15 residues. Germline CDR1 and CDR2: SGHTA and FQGNSA. V was shortened by 3 bases and J by 5 bases, with 16 bases between the two germline ends. CDR3 residues: CASSLLWGARETQYF. CDR3 in DNA: TGTGCCAGCAGCTTGCTTTGGGGGGCCCGGGAGACCCAGTACTTC. The full variable domain, its missing parts supplied by reference TRBV7-2 and TRBJ2-5, is GAGVSQSPSNKVTEKGKDVELRCDPISGHTALYWYRQSLGQGLEFLIYFQGNSAPDKSGLPSDRFSAERTGGSVSTLTIQRTQQEDSAVYLCASSLLWGARETQYFGPGTRLLVL.

V gene TRBV11-1 combines with J gene TRBJ2-5, with D perhaps given as TRBD1 or TRBD2 (5 bases each). V dropped 5 bases and J dropped 4 bases, with 20 bases sitting between them. The CDR3 contains 16 residues. Germline CDR1 SGHAT, CDR2 FQDESV (reference sequence). CDR3 sequence: CASSPTVEVGGETQYF. The CDR3 region has the DNA TGTGCCAGCAGCCCGACAGTGGAGGTAGGAGGAGAGACCCAGTACTTC. The complete variable domain, with remaining parts taken from reference TRBV11-1 and TRBJ2-5, reads EAEVAQSPRYKITEKSQAVAFWCDPISGHATLYWYRQILGQGPELLVQFQDESVVDDSQLPKDRFSAERLKGVDSTLKIQPAELGDSAMYLCASSPTVEVGGETQYFGPGTRLLVL.

In its sample, this clonotype was seen a few times. The chain uses TRBV6-1 and TRBJ1-1; no reliable D call. The V end lost 2 bases, the J end lost 9 bases, and 13 bases lay between the germline ends. The CDR3 consists of 13 residues. CDR1 is MNHNS and CDR2 is SASEGT in the germline V gene. The CDR3 protein is CASSELGGDKAFF. In DNA, the CDR3 is TGTGCCAGCAGTGAACTAGGAGGAGATAAAGCTTTCTTT.

This clonotype appeared a few times. This sequence joins TRBV5-1 and TRBJ1-6; 8 positions agree with TRBD1. The CDR3 length is 15 residues. Germline-derived CDR1 and CDR2 are SGHRS and YFSETQ. Losses at the gene ends were 4 bases for V and 7 bases for J; bases not matched to a gene: 7. CDR3: CASSIGQGQNSPLHF. The CDR3, as DNA: TGCGCCAGCAGCATCGGACAGGGTCAAAATTCACCCCTCCACTTT. The complete variable domain, with remaining parts taken from reference TRBV5-1 and TRBJ1-6, reads KAGVTQTPRYLIKTRGQQVTLSCSPISGHRSVSWYQQTPGQGLQFLFEYFSETQRNKGNFPGRFSGRQFSNSRSEMNVSTLELGDSALYLCASSIGQGQNSPLHFGNGTRLTVT.

This clonotype was found many times. This chain links TRBV18 with TRBJ2-2, with TRBD1 matching over 10 bases. V lost 6 bases and J lost 3; bases outside the gene matches: 7. Germline V CDR1 and CDR2: KGHSH, LQKENI. This CDR3 is built from 16 residues. The CDR3 reads CASSLRDRGDTGELFF. For the CDR3, the DNA is TGTGCCAGCTCGCTCCGGGACAGGGGTGACACCGGGGAGCTGTTTTTT.

This clonotype qualifies as medium-sized. This CDR3 is CASSLSSLEWYF. The CDR3 coding sequence is TGTGCCAGCAGTTTGTCCTCACTGGAGTGGTACTTC. The chain has TRBV6-2 or TRBV6-3 and TRBJ2-7; D is ambiguous. V was shortened by 4 bases and J by 12 bases, with 16 bases between the two germline ends. Germline CDR1 MNHEY, CDR2 SVGEGT. The CDR3 has 12 residues.

This clonotype was found many times. The DNA of the CDR3 is TGTGCCATCAGAGCGGGGGGGACAGATACGCAGTATTTT. It is translated as CAIRAGGTDTQYF. The chain links TRBV10-3 to TRBJ2-3; 10 bases fit TRBD2. The CDR3 has 13 amino acids. The germline V gene encodes CDR1 ENHRY and CDR2 SYGVKD. The V gene end was trimmed by 6 bases and the J gene end by 3 bases; junction bases not matched to a gene: 0.

This clonotype rates as medium-sized. The gene calls are TRBV5-1 and TRBJ1-1; tentatively, D is TRBD1 (6 bases). Germline V gene lookup returns CDR1 SGHRS and CDR2 YFSETQ. The CDR3 contains 14 residues. V was trimmed by 4 bases and J by 0 bases, leaving 10 bases between them. CDR3 in amino acids: CASSPGVLNTEAFF. DNA of the CDR3: TGCGCCAGCAGCCCAGGGGTCCTGAACACTGAAGCTTTCTTT.

Ten or more counts support this clonotype. This chain links TRBV18 with TRBJ2-5, with a weak D call TRBD1 (5 bases). Germline CDR1 and CDR2: KGHSH and LQKENI. CDR3 length: 13 amino acids. V dropped 6 bases and J dropped 1 base, with 9 bases sitting between them. The CDR3 region is CASSQGFQETQYF. Written as DNA, the CDR3 is TGTGCCAGCTCCCAGGGATTCCAAGAGACCCAGTACTTC.

This clonotype was detected many times. The rearrangement links TRBV7-6 to TRBJ1-6; a weak D match, TRBD1 (6 bases). CDR3 length equals 16 residues. Per germline, CDR1 SGHVS and CDR2 FNYEAQ. Deletions cut 0 bases from V and 13 bases from J, with 19 bases between. CDR3 in DNA: TGTGCCAGCAGCTTAGCGCTGAGTCCAGGGGAGTCTCCCCTCCACTTT. Protein: CASSLALSPGESPLHF.

This clonotype was recorded many times. The chain is built from TRBV5-1 and TRBJ2-7; 8 nucleotides match TRBD2. This CDR3 is built from 17 residues. Looked up from germline, CDR1 is SGHRS and CDR2 is YFSETQ. With V trimmed by 0 bases and J by 2 bases, 10 bases remained unmatched. The CDR3 sequence: CASSLASSAGGTYEQYF. CDR3 nucleotides: TGCGCCAGCAGCTTGGCTAGTTCCGCGGGAGGAACCTACGAGCAGTACTTC. The full variable domain, with the rest looked up from reference TRBV5-1 and TRBJ2-7, is KAGVTQTPRYLIKTRGQQVTLSCSPISGHRSVSWYQQTPGQGLQFLFEYFSETQRNKGNFPGRFSGRQFSNSRSEMNVSTLELGDSALYLCASSLASSAGGTYEQYFGPGTRLTVT.

This clonotype has a count of ten or more. This chain joins TRBV9 and TRBJ2-1; possibly TRBD2 for D (5 bases). Germline lookup yields CDR1 SGDLS and CDR2 YYNGEE. The CDR3 loop spans 15 amino acids. The germline V and J ends were trimmed by 4 bases and 3 bases, with 14 bases remaining between them. The CDR3 coding sequence is TGTGCCAGCAGCCCCCTAGCTATGCTCTACAATGAGCAGTTCTTC. Translation: CASSPLAMLYNEQFF.

This clonotype was recorded many times. The chain carries TRBV7-9 and TRBJ1-2; D is undetermined. CDR3 length: 14 residues. Looked up from germline, CDR1 is SEHNR and CDR2 is FQNEAQ (reference sequence). Trimming left V 5 bases short and J 4 bases short, with 14 bases between. CDR3 DNA sequence: TGTGCCAGCAGCCTCGATTTTCTTGCCTATGGCTACACCTTC. This gives the protein CASSLDFLAYGYTF.

This clonotype was detected many times. Sequence at one end of the junction differs from germline and may be a read error. The chain couples TRBV6-2 or TRBV6-3 to TRBJ2-3; TRBD1 or TRBD2 may be the D gene (5 bases each). The CDR3 is 8 residues long. Germline V CDR1 and CDR2: MNHEY, SVGEGT. The CDR3 DNA reads as TGTGCCAGCCAGTGGGACGATTTT. It yields the protein CASQWDDF.

This clonotype was observed at least ten times. The chain couples TRBV18 to TRBJ1-1; no reliable D call. This CDR3 comprises 18 residues. Germline CDR1 KGHSH, CDR2 LQKENI. V dropped 4 bases and J dropped 0 bases, with 21 bases sitting between them. The DNA for the CDR3 is TGTGCCAGCTCACAAGGCCCCCTGGCCGGGAGGGTGAACACTGAAGCTTTCTTT. Translating it yields CASSQGPLAGRVNTEAFF.

This clonotype has a count of ten or more. CDR3 in DNA: TGTGCCAGCAGCGCTAGACATACAGATGAGCAGTTCTTC. It codes for CASSARHTDEQFF. This chain uses TRBV7-9 with TRBJ2-1; D is unresolved. Germline CDR1 reads SEHNR; CDR2 reads FQNEAQ (reference sequence). This CDR3 comprises 13 residues. With 5 bases removed from V and 8 bases from J, the gap between germline ends came to 13 bases.